Following are 5 T cell receptor beta chains from one sample sequenced in a study of blood T cells in healthy people across ages. Then a second PCR, running roughly 6 to 11 cycles, was carried out with a sample-barcoded 5' primer and a J-beta primer mix. TCRdb reprocessed the 5' RACE reads with MiXCR, giving one entry per CDR3 protein. The table has roughly 1,800,000 distinct CDR3 sequences, around half seen once. What was sequenced was blood. The receptors were gathered from a woman in her forties in good health.

In regard to this clonotype: This may stem from a read error, because a much larger clone lies one nucleotide away. The chain employs TRBV9 and TRBJ2-5, with D possibly being TRBD1 (6 bases). The germline CDR1 and CDR2 sequences are SGDLS and YYNGEE. The CDR3 is 14 residues long. Trimming stripped 3 bases from V and 5 bases from J, with 14 bases between. The CDR3 DNA reads TGTGCCAGCAGCGCGAGCCTGGGGGCGGAGACCCAGTACTTC. Its translation is CASSASLGAETQYF. The full variable domain, rest sourced from reference TRBV9 and TRBJ2-5, is DSGVTQTPKHLITATGQRVTLRCSPRSGDLSVYWYQQSLDQGLQFLIQYYNGEERAKGNILERFSAQQFPDLHSELNLSSLELGDSALYFCASSASLGAETQYFGPGTRLLVL.

This clonotype showed up just once. The chain has TRBV6-2 or TRBV6-3 and TRBJ2-1; possibly TRBD2 for D (6 bases). V lost 5 bases, J lost 7 bases, and 18 bases lay in between. Germline CDR1 is MNHEY and CDR2 is SVGEGT. The CDR3 is 15 amino acids. CDR3 residues: CASSPMGGTGNEQFF. CDR3 DNA sequence: TGTGCCAGCAGTCCAATGGGGGGTACGGGAAATGAGCAGTTCTTC.

The V gene is TRBV5-1, the J gene TRBJ2-5, with D possibly called TRBD1 or TRBD2 (5 bases each). The ends were cut back, 2 bases at V and 3 bases at J, with 11 bases in the middle. The CDR3 sequence is 14 residues long. In germline, CDR1 is SGHRS, CDR2 YFSETQ. As DNA, the CDR3 is TGCGCCAGCAGCTTAGGGACCGACAAAGAGACCCAGTACTTC. It codes for CASSLGTDKETQYF.

This clonotype has ten or more counts. J is TRBJ2-7 and V is TRBV13; 7 bases are shared with TRBD1. The CDR3 covers 16 residues. Germline V gene sequence: CDR1 PRHDT, CDR2 FYEKMQ (reference sequence). V shed 4 bases, J shed 3 bases, and the junction held 12 bases outside the gene matches. The CDR3 DNA is TGTGCCAGCAGCTCCCGGAGAACAGGGGATATCTACGAGCAGTACTTC. This sequence encodes CASSSRRTGDIYEQYF. Based on the CDR3 plus reference TRBV13 and TRBJ2-7, the full variable domain is AAGVIQSPRHLIKEKRETATLKCYPIPRHDTVYWYQQGPGQDPQFLISFYEKMQSDKGSIPDRFSAQQFSDYHSELNMSSLELGDSALYFCASSSRRTGDIYEQYFGPGTRLTVT.

At least ten counts were recorded for this clonotype. V usage is TRBV10-3 and J usage is TRBJ2-5, with 7 bases that match TRBD1. CDR1 and CDR2 (germline): ENHRY, SYGVKD. This CDR3 is built from 13 residues. V gave up 8 bases and J gave up 5 bases; unmatched junction bases: 8. The CDR3 reads CAIGDRERETQYF. DNA of the CDR3: TGTGCCATCGGGGACAGAGAACGGGAGACCCAGTACTTC.